This passage covers 6 T cell receptor beta chains from one sample sequenced in a study of blood T cell repertoires in COVID-19. Using immunoSEQ multiplex PCR, the repertoire was profiled, and TCRdb retains in-frame clones only, with some absent. In the table there are roughly 100,000 clones, nearly 90% of which are singletons. Sequencing was carried out using peripheral blood. The receptors shown here come from a middle-aged man in a cohort sampled during active COVID-19.

The V call is TRBV29-1, the J call TRBJ1-2; TRBD1 is a possible D gene (5 bases). V lost 5 bases, J lost 4 bases, and 14 bases lay in between. The germline gives CDR1 SQVTM, CDR2 ANQGSEA. The CDR3 is made up of 13 amino acids. CDR3 sequence: CSVSRGGSYGYTF. CDR3 coding DNA: TGCAGCGTTAGCCGGGGCGGGAGCTATGGCTACACCTTC.

This clone was seen a handful of times. This rearrangement joins TRBV9 to TRBJ2-1; 9 nucleotides match TRBD2. The CDR3 length is 15 residues. Germline loops: CDR1 SGDLS, CDR2 YYNGEE. V dropped 2 bases and J dropped 7; count of bases not matched to a gene: 7. The CDR3 bases are TGTGCCAGCAGCGTTGGACTAGCGATGGGGAATGAGCAGTTCTTC. It codes for CASSVGLAMGNEQFF.

This clone was observed a few times. The V and J genes are TRBV11-3 and TRBJ2-7; 10 bases align to TRBD1. Germline CDR1 is SGHNT and CDR2 is YENEEA. V lost 5 bases, J lost 3 bases, and 4 bases stayed unmatched. The CDR3 sequence is 14 residues long. The CDR3 loop is CASSRDRGLYEQYF. Here the CDR3 DNA reads TGTGCCAGCAGCCGCGACAGGGGGCTCTACGAGCAGTACTTC.

This rearrangement joins TRBV5-4 to TRBJ2-5; D is uncertain. The germline V gene has CDR1 SGHNT and CDR2 YYREEE (reference sequence). The CDR3 runs to 12 residues. V gave up 3 bases and J gave up 5 bases, with 8 bases separating them. The CDR3 sequence: CASSYPGETQYF. In DNA form, the CDR3 reads TGTGCCAGCAGCTACCCCGGGGAGACCCAGTACTTC.

The chain is built from TRBV6-5 and TRBJ1-5; D is unresolved. The length of the CDR3 is 13 residues. V was pared by 6 bases and J by 2 bases, with 8 bases between. Germline V gene lookup returns CDR1 MNHEY and CDR2 SVGAGI. The CDR3: CASSRSGNQPQHF. As DNA, the CDR3 is TGTGCCAGCAGCCGCTCGGGCAATCAGCCCCAGCATTTT.

The chain couples TRBV19 to TRBJ1-5, with no clear D. The CDR3 covers 13 residues. Germline V CDR1 and CDR2: LNHDA, SQIVND (reference sequence). V lost 5 bases and J lost 4, with 9 bases in between. DNA of the CDR3: TGTGCCAGTAGTGACACCAAGAATCAGCCCCAGCATTTT. Protein product: CASSDTKNQPQHF.